This T cell receptor (beta chain) was captured in a study of early T cells in non-severe SARS-CoV-2 infection. Per the germline V gene, CDR1 is SGHRS and CDR2 is YFSETQ. V lost 2 bases and J lost 2, with 14 bases in between. CDR3 length: 15 residues. The table lists this clonotype with many counts. Each CDR3 protein gets one entry after TCRdb re-called the 5' RACE reads with MiXCR. This table holds more than 80,000 distinct CDR3 sequences, roughly an eighth found once. This sequence originates from an adult who was a healthcare worker with PCR-confirmed SARS-CoV-2 infection or an uninfected control (not recorded which). The sample taken for sequencing was whole blood. The chain recombines TRBV5-1 with TRBJ2-7; TRBD2 might be the D (6 bases). The CDR3 DNA reads TGCGCCAGCAGCTTAGGGCTGGGCGGGACCTACGAGCAGTACTTC. As protein: CASSLGLGGTYEQYF.